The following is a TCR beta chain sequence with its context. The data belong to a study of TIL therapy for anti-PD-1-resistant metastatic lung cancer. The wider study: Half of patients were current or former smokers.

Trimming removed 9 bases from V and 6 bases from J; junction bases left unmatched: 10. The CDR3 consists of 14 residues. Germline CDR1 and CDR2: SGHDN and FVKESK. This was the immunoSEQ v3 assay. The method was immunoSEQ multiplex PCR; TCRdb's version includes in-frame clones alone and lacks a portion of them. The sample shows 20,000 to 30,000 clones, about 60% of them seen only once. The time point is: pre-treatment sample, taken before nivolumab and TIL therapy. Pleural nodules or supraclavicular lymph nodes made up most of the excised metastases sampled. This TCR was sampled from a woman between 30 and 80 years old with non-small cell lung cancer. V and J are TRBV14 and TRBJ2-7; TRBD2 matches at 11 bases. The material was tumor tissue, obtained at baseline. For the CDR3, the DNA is TGTGCCAGTCACGATAGCGGGAGGGCCCTCGAGCAGTACTTC. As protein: CASHDSGRALEQYF.